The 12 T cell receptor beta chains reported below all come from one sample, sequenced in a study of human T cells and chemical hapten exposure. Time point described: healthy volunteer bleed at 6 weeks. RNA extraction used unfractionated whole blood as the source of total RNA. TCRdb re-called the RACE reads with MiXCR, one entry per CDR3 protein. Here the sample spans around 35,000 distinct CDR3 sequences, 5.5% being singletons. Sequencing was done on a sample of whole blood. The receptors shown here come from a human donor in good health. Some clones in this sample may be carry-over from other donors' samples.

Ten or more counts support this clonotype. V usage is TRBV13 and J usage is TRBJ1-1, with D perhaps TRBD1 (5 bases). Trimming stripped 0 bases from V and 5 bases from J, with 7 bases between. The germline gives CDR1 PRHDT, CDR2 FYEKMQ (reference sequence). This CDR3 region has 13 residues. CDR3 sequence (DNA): TGTGCCAGCAGCTTAGGAAAGGGGACTGAAGCTTTCTTT. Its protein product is CASSLGKGTEAFF.

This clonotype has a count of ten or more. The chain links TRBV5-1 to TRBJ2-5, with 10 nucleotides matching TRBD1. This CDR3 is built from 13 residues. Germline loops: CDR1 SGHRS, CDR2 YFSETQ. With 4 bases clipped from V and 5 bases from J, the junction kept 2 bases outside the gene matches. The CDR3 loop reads CASSLGQGETQYF. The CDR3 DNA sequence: TGCGCCAGCAGCCTGGGACAGGGGGAGACCCAGTACTTC.

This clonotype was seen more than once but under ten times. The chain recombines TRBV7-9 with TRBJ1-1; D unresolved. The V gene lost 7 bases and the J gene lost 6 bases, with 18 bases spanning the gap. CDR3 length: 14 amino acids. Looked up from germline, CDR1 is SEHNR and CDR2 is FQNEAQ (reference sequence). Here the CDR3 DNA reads TGTGCCAGCAACGAACCGGCCCTGGGCGCTGAAGCTTTCTTT. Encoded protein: CASNEPALGAEAFF. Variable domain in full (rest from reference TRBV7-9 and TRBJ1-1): DTGVSQNPRHKITKRGQNVTFRCDPISEHNRLYWYRQTLGQGPEFLTYFQNEAQLEKSRLLSDRFSAERPKGSFSTLEIQRTEQGDSAMYLCASNEPALGAEAFFGQGTRLTVV.

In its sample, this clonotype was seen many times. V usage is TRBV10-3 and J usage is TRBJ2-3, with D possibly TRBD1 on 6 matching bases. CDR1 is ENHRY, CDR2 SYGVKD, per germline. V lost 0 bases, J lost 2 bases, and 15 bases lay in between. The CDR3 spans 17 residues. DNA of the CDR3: TGTGCCATCAGTGAGTCGATGGGGGCGCTCCTCACAGATACGCAGTATTTT. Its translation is CAISESMGALLTDTQYF.

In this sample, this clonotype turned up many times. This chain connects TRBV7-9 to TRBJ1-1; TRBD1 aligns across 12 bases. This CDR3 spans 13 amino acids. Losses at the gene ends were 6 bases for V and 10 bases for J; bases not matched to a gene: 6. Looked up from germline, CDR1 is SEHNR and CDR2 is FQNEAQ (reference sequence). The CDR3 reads CASSLRDRGPAFF. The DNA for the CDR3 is TGTGCCAGCAGTCTCCGGGACAGGGGGCCAGCTTTCTTT.

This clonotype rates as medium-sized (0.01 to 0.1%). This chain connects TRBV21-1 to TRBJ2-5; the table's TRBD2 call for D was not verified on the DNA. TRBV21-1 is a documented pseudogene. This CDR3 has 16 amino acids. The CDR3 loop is CASSKGGREDQETQYF. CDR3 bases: TGTGCCAGCAGCAAGGGAGGACGGGAGGACCAAGAGACCCAGTACTTC.

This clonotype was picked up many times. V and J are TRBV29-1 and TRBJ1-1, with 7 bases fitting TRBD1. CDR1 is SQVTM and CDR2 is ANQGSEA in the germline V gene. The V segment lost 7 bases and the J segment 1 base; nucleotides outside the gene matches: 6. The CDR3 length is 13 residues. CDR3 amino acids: CSGRGTANTEAFF. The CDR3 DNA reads TGCAGCGGACGAGGGACAGCGAACACTGAAGCTTTCTTT.

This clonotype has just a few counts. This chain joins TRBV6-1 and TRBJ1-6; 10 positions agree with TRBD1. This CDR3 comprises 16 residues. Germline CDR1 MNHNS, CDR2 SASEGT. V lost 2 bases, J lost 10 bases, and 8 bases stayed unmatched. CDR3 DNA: TGTGCCAGCAGTGAAATAGGGGGACAGGGGAGCTCACCCCTCCACTTT. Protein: CASSEIGGQGSSPLHF.

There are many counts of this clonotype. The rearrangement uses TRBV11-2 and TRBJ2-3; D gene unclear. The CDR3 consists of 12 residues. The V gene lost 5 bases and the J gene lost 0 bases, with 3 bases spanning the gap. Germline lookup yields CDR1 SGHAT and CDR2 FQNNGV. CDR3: CASSASTDTQYF. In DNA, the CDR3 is TGTGCCAGCAGCGCCAGCACAGATACGCAGTATTTT.

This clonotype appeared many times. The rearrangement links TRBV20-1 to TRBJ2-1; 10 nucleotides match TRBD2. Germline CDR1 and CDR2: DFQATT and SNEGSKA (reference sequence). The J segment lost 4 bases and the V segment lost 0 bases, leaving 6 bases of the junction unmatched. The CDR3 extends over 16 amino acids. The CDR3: CSARDVRTSGYNEQFF. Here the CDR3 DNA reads TGCAGTGCTAGAGACGTGCGGACTAGCGGATACAATGAGCAGTTCTTC.

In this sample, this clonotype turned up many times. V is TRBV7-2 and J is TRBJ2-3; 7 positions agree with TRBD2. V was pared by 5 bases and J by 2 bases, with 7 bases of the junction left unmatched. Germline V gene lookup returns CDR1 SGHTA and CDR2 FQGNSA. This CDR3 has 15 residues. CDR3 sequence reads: CASSPRTRNTDTQYF. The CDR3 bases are TGTGCCAGCAGCCCGAGGACTAGAAACACAGATACGCAGTATTTT.

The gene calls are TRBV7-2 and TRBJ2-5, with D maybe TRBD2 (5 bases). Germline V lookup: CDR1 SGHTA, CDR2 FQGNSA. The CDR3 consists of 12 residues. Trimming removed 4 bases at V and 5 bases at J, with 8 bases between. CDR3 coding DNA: TGTGCCAGCAGCTCGCAGCGGGAGACCCAGTACTTC. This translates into CASSSQRETQYF.